The 4 T cell receptor beta chains below come from one sample, sequenced in a study of early T cells in non-severe SARS-CoV-2 infection (dated by TCRdb to the early 2020s). The library relied on 5' RACE. These reads were obtained on a NextSeq 500. TCRdb itself trimmed the public reads at Q25 with fastp, ran MiXCR and retained productive beta chains. One record per CDR3 amino acid sequence lists the most common genes and DNA. This sample comprises around 76,000 distinct CDR3 sequences, 10% to 15% of them detected only once. The ten top clones hold 3% to 5% of the sample. The sequencing sample was made of whole blood. The receptors stem from an adult who was a healthcare worker with PCR-confirmed SARS-CoV-2 infection or an uninfected control (not recorded which).

This clonotype has a count of ten or more. The chain links TRBV20-1 to TRBJ2-5; 11 positions agree with TRBD2. The CDR3 is made up of 15 amino acids. The V gene end was trimmed by 3 bases and the J gene end by 2 bases; junction bases not matched to a gene: 5. Per the germline V gene, CDR1 is DFQATT and CDR2 is SNEGSKA (reference sequence). CDR3 loop: CSASPSGRPQETQYF. Here the CDR3 DNA reads TGCAGTGCTAGTCCTAGCGGGAGGCCACAAGAGACCCAGTACTTC.

This clonotype was recorded at least ten times. The chain is built from TRBV7-2 and TRBJ2-3; D is unresolved. This CDR3 comprises 12 residues. Trimming removed 5 bases at V and 2 bases at J, with 5 bases between. Germline values: CDR1 SGHTA, CDR2 FQGNSA. DNA of the CDR3: TGTGCCAGCAGCCCTAACACAGATACGCAGTATTTT. The encoded protein is CASSPNTDTQYF.

The CDR3 bases are TGTGCCAGCAGCTTAGAGTCTCCAGGGGGATTCAGCTCCTACGAGCAGTACTTC. Translating it yields CASSLESPGGFSSYEQYF. The chain couples TRBV7-9 to TRBJ2-7, with TRBD1 identical over 7 bases. After removal of 1 base from V and 0 bases from J, the junction contained 12 bases not matched to a gene. Germline CDR1 is SEHNR and CDR2 is FQNEAQ (reference sequence). The CDR3 consists of 18 residues.

There are a few counts of this clonotype. The V and J genes are TRBV7-9 and TRBJ2-7; 10 positions match TRBD2. The V gene end was trimmed by 3 bases and the J gene end by 3 bases; junction bases not matched to a gene: 5. Germline values: CDR1 SEHNR, CDR2 FQNEAQ (reference sequence). The CDR3 length is 15 residues. As DNA, the CDR3 is TGTGCCAGCAGCTTCGTACTAGCGGGGCTCTACGAGCAGTACTTC. Translation gives CASSFVLAGLYEQYF.